The sequence of this T cell receptor (beta chain) was determined in a study of CD8+ T cells in alopecia areata. Overall study results and limits: Many expanded lesional clones stayed in scalp and blood while on tofacitinib. Tofacitinib significantly reduced both scalp clonality and expanded CD8+ clones among the top 100. Elevated clonality characterized lesional scalp relative to normal scalp, particularly in alopecia totalis/universalis.

The treatment: oral pan-JAK inhibitor, 5-10 mg twice daily. Alopecia areata patients had lesional scalp punch biopsies and peripheral blood taken from them. Germline V lookup: CDR1 MNHEY, CDR2 SVGAGI. The CDR3 extends over 15 amino acids. V was pared by 0 bases and J by 4 bases, with 12 bases between. For this clone: Its antigen remains unknown.

cDNA serving as the sequencing template came from extracted, reverse transcribed RNA. Assay: immunoSEQ multiplex PCR; the TCRdb copy retains only in-frame clones and omits some. Of 100,000 to 140,000 clones listed, 65% to 85% were seen once; the top ten hold over 20%. The clonotype comes from a human donor with alopecia areata. The sample in question was CD8+ T cells sorted from blood, obtained at week 24, from a patient treated with tofacitinib. This chain links TRBV6-5 with TRBJ2-5; D unresolved. CDR3 sequence (DNA): TGTGCCAGCAGTTACTCGATTGGGCGAAGAGAGACCCAGTACTTC. It codes for CASSYSIGRRETQYF.